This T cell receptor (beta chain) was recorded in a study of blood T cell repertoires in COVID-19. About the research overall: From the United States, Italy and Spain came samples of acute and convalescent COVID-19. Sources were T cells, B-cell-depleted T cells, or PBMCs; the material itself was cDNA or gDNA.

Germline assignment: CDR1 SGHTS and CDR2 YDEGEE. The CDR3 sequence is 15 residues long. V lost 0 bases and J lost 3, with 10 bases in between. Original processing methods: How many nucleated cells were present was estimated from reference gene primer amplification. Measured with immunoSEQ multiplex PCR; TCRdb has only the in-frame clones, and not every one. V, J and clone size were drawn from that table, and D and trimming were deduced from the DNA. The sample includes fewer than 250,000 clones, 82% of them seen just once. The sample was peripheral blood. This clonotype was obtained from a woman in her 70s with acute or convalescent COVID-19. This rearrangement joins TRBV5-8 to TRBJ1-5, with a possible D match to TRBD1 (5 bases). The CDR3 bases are TGTGCCAGCAGCTTGGGACAGTTAGTCAATCAGCCCCAGCATTTT. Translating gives CASSLGQLVNQPQHF.